The clone carrying this T cell receptor (beta chain) was detected only once. Its antigen is as yet unknown. Both 60 Vbeta primers and 13 Jbeta primers went into the PCR. Method: immunoSEQ multiplex PCR; TCRdb's copy keeps in-frame clones and lacks some. The data hold over 150,000 clones, with around 80% observed a single time. The CDR3 has 15 residues. J gave up 5 bases and V 0 bases, and 4 bases lay outside the gene matches. In germline, CDR1 is SGHDT, CDR2 YYEEEE. The data were obtained in a study of cytomegalovirus exposure and HLA in healthy donors. General study findings and limits: Follow-up analysis later connected one missense variant in DCLRE1C with trimming of TCR beta V- and J-genes.

Sequenced input: PBMCs. This clonotype was sampled from a woman aged 45-65 years in good health and CMV-seropositive. The chain links TRBV5-6 to TRBJ2-5; 10 positions match TRBD1. CDR3 loop: CASSLVGQGKETQYF. The CDR3 DNA reads as TGTGCCAGCAGCTTGGTGGGACAGGGGAAGGAGACCCAGTACTTC.